In this sample, the clone carrying this TCR beta chain is medium-sized. Synthetic TCR analog templates were added to each PCR reaction. Data came from immunoSEQ multiplex PCR; TCRdb stores just in-frame clones and leaves some out. The sample has roughly 50,000 clones, roughly nine tenths seen once; the top ten hold about 7.6%. The CDR3 sequence is 14 residues long. The V gene end was trimmed by 2 bases and the J gene end by 7 bases; junction bases not matched to a gene: 4. Germline lookup yields CDR1 MNHEY and CDR2 SVGAGI. The sample belongs to a study of PD-L1 blockade in urothelial cancer. Study context: Male sex and bladder-origin urothelial cancer were recorded for about nine tenths of the roughly 29 patients.

The sequencing here drew on PBMCs, taken around atezolizumab (anti-PD-L1) treatment. V is TRBV6-5 and J is TRBJ1-5; 8 bases align to TRBD1. The clonotype originates from a man aged 55 to 70 with urothelial cancer. The CDR3 coding sequence is TGTGCCAGCAGTTACCGCGACAGGGGACAGCCCCAGCATTTT. Its translation is CASSYRDRGQPQHF.